This TCR beta chain was observed in a study of blood T cell repertoires in COVID-19. Background on the study: Samples of COVID-19 (acute and convalescent) were obtained from the United States, Italy and Spain.

In the study's own analysis: For nucleated cells, counts were estimated from reference gene primer amplification. Clones were read by immunoSEQ multiplex PCR, and TCRdb kept only the in-frame ones, dropping some. For V, J and clone size, that table is used; D and trimming come from the DNA. The sample has some 300,000 clones; 75% to 90% are singletons. The CDR3 has 16 amino acids. Trimming took 0 bases from V and 0 from J, leaving 11 bases between them. The germline V gene has CDR1 KGHSH and CDR2 LQKENI. Seattle-derived patients entered the study during active infection and were followed longitudinally.

The receptor's source is a woman in her 50s with COVID-19, enrolled during active disease. The V gene is TRBV18, the J gene TRBJ1-2, with D uncertain. Sample: peripheral blood. CDR3 nucleotides: TGTGCCAGCTCACCACCGATGCGGGCAGCTAACTATGGCTACACCTTC. Its protein product is CASSPPMRAANYGYTF. Variable domain in full (rest from reference TRBV18 and TRBJ1-2): NAGVMQNPRHLVRRRGQEARLRCSPMKGHSHVYWYRQLPEEGLKFMVYLQKENIIDESGMPKERFSAEFPKEGPSILRIQQVVRGDSAAYFCASSPPMRAANYGYTFGSGTRLTVV.